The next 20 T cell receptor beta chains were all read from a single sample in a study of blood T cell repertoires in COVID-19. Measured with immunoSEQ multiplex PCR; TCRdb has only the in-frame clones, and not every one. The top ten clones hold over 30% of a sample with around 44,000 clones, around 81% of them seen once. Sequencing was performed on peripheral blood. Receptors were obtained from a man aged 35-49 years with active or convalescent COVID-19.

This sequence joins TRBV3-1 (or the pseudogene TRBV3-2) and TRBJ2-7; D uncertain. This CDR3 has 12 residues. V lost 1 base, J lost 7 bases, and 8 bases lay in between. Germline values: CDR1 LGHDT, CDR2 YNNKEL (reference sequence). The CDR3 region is CASSQAQVEQYF. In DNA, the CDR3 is TGTGCCAGCAGCCAAGCCCAGGTGGAGCAGTACTTC.

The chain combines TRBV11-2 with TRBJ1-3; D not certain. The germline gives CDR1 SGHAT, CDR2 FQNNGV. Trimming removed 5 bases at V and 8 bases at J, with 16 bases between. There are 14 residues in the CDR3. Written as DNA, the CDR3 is TGTGCCAGCAGCCTCTCAGGTGCCGTCGACACCATATATTTT. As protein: CASSLSGAVDTIYF.

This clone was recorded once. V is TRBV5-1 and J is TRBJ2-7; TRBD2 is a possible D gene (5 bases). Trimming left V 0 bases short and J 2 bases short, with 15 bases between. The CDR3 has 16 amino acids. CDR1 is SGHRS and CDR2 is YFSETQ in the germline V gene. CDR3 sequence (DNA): TGCGCCAGCAGCTTGGCCTACGAGCGGCAAACCTACGAGCAGTACTTC. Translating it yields CASSLAYERQTYEQYF.

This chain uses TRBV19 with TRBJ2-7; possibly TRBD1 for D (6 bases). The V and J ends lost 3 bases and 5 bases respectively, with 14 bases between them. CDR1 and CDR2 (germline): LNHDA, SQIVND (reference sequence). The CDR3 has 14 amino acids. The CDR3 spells CASSMVTGNHEQYF. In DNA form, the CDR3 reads TGTGCCAGTAGTATGGTGACAGGCAACCACGAGCAGTACTTC.

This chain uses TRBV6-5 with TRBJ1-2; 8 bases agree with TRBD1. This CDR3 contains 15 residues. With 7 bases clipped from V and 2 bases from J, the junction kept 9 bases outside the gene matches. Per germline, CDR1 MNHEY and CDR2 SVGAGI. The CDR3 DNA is TGTGCCAGCACCTACGACAGGGGCGGAAACTATGGCTACACCTTC. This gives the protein CASTYDRGGNYGYTF.

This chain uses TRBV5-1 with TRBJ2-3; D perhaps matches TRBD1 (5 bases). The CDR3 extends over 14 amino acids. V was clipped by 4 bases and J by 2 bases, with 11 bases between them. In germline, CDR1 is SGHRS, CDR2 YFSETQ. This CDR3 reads CASSQDSPTDTQYF. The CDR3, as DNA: TGCGCCAGCAGCCAAGACAGTCCCACAGATACGCAGTATTTT.

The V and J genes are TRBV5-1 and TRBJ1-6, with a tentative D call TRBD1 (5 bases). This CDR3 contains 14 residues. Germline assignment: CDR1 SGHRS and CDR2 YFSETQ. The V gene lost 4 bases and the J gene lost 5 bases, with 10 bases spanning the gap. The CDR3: CASSVGVDNSPLHF. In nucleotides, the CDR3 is TGCGCCAGCAGCGTAGGGGTCGATAATTCACCCCTCCACTTT.

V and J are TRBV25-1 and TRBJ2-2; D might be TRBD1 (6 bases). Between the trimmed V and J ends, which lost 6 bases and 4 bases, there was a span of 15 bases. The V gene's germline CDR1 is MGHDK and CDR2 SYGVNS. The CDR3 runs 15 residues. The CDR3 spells CASSLPGTFTGELFF. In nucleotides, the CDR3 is TGTGCCAGCAGCCTTCCCGGGACATTCACCGGGGAGCTGTTTTTT.

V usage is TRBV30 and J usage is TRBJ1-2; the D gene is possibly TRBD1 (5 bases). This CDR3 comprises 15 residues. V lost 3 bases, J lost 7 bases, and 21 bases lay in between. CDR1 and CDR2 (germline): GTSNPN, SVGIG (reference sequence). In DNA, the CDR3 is TGTGCCTGGAGCCTGCGGATGGGGGGTGGTGGTGGCTACACCTTC. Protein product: CAWSLRMGGGGGYTF.

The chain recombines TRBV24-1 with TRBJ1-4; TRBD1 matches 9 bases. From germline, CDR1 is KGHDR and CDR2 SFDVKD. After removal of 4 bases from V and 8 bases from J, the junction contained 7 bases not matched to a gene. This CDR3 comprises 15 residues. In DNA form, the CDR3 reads TGTGCCACCAGTGAACGGGACAGGGAAGGGGAAAAACTGTTTTTT. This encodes CATSERDREGEKLFF.

The chain's CDR3 is CASSPPEGEQFF. The CDR3 coding sequence is TGTGCCAGCAGCCCCCCAGAGGGTGAGCAGTTCTTC. The gene calls are TRBV14 and TRBJ2-1; perhaps TRBD2 as D (5 bases). Looked up from germline, CDR1 is SGHDN and CDR2 is FVKESK. The CDR3 runs 12 residues. The V gene lost 4 bases and the J gene lost 9 bases, with 10 bases spanning the gap.

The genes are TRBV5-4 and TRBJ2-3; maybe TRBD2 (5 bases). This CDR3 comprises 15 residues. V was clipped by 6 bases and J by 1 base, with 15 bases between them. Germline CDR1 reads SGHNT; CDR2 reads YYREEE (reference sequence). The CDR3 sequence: CASTSDGGGTDTQYF. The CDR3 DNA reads TGTGCCAGCACTTCTGATGGAGGCGGCACAGATACGCAGTATTTT. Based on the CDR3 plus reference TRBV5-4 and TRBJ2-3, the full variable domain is ETGVTQSPTHLIKTRGQQVTLRCSSQSGHNTVSWYQQALGQGPQFIFQYYREEENGRGNFPPRFSGLQFPNYSSELNVNALELDDSALYLCASTSDGGGTDTQYFGPGTRLTVL.

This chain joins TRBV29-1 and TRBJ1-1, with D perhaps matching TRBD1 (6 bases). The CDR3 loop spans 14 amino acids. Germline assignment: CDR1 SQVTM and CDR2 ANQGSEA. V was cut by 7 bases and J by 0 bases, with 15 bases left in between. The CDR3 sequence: CSAPQQGMNTEAFF. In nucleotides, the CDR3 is TGCAGCGCACCACAACAGGGCATGAACACTGAAGCTTTCTTT.

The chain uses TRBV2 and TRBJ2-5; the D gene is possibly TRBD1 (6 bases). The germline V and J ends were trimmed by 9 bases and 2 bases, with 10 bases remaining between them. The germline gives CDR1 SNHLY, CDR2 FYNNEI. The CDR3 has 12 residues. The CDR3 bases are TGTGCCAGTGGACAGCGTCAAGAGACCCAGTACTTC. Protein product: CASGQRQETQYF.

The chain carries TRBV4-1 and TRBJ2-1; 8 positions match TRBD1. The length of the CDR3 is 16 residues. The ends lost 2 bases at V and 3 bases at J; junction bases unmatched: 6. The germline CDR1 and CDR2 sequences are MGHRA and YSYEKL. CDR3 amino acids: CASSQPGQGNYNEQFF. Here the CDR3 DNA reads TGCGCCAGCAGCCAACCCGGACAGGGAAACTACAATGAGCAGTTCTTC.

The CDR3 region is CASSYQYTEAFF. CDR3 nucleotide sequence: TGTGCCAGCAGCTACCAGTACACTGAAGCTTTCTTT. This sequence joins TRBV7-2 and TRBJ1-1; D not resolved. Germline loops: CDR1 SGHTA, CDR2 FQGNSA. The length of the CDR3 is 12 residues. V shed 4 bases and J shed 3 bases, with 6 bases lying between them.

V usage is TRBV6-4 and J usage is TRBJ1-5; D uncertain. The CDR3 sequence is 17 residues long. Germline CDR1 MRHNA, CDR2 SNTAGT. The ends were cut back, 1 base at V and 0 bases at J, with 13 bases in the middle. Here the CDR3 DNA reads TGTGCCAGCAGTGACTTCAGTGGCGGTTATAGCAATCAGCCCCAGCATTTT. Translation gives CASSDFSGGYSNQPQHF.

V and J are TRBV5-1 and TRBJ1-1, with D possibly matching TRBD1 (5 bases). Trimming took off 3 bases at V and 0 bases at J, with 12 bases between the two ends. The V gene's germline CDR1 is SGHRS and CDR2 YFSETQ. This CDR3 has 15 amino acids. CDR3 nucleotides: TGCGCCAGCAGCTCGAAAGTAGGGGTGAACACTGAAGCTTTCTTT. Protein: CASSSKVGVNTEAFF.

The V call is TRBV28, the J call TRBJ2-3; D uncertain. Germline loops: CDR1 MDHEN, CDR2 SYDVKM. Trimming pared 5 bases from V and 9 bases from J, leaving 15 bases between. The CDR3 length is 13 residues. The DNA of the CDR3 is TGTGCCAGCAGTCAAAATGGCCCCGGGACGCAGTATTTT. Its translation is CASSQNGPGTQYF.

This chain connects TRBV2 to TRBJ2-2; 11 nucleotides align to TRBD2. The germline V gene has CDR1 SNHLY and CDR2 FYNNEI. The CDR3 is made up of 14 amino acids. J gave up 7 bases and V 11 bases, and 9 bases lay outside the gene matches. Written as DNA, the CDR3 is TGTGCCTCCCGACTAGCGGGGAAAGGCGGGGAGCTGTTTTTT. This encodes CASRLAGKGGELFF.